This T cell receptor (beta chain) was captured by sequencing in a study of T cells in Graves' hyperthyroidism and ophthalmopathy. Looking at the study overall: At the time of initial diagnosis and before any treatment, peripheral blood was collected.

Every diagnosis used clinical symptoms, serum thyroxine and TRAb, thyroid ultrasound and orbital computed tomography. A remark on this clonotype: Antigen unknown.

This CDR3 is built from 14 residues. Trimming cost V 6 bases and J 5 bases; bases outside gene matches: 4. Germline loops: CDR1 SEHNR, CDR2 FQNEAQ (reference sequence). General observations from the study: The blood repertoire included most of the expanded thyroid clonotypes above 0.001.

Researchers amplified the TCR beta CDR3 regions from RNA transcripts. An initial round of RT-PCR targeting the TCR CDR3 relied on the HTBI primer set. TCRdb ran MiXCR on the multiplex PCR reads and lists one entry per CDR3 protein. The sample consists of some 770,000 distinct CDR3 sequences, about a sixth of them appearing once. The specimen sequenced was blood. The source is a man between 18 and 35 years old with Graves' hyperthyroidism. The chain combines TRBV7-9 with TRBJ1-1; 12 bases are shared with TRBD1. CDR3 sequence reads: CASSRGQGATEAFF. As DNA, the CDR3 is TGTGCCAGCAGTCGGGGACAGGGGGCAACTGAAGCTTTCTTT.